This T cell receptor (beta chain) was obtained from a study of blood T cell repertoires in COVID-19. Study-level information: Acute and convalescent COVID-19 specimens originated in the United States, Italy and Spain. PBMCs, B-cell-depleted T cells, or T cells were the source of the cDNA or gDNA that made up the material.

How the authors handled the data: Amplification of reference gene primers provided the estimated nucleated cell counts. Only in-frame clones appear in the TCRdb table, and some are missing; sequencing was by immunoSEQ multiplex PCR. For V, J and clone size, that table is used; D and trimming come from the DNA. The sample carries about 190,000 clones, roughly 90% recorded once. CDR1 SNHLY and CDR2 FYNNEI come from the germline V gene. Trimming removed 6 bases from V and 4 bases from J, with 18 bases in between. The length of the CDR3 is 16 residues. This clonotype was sampled from a woman in her thirties or forties who had recovered from COVID-19. The chain uses TRBV2 and TRBJ2-2, with D perhaps matching TRBD1 (5 bases). The sequenced sample consisted of peripheral blood. CDR3 sequence reads: CASRVGVGRTTGELFF. Here the CDR3 DNA reads TGTGCCAGCAGGGTAGGGGTGGGTCGCACCACCGGGGAGCTGTTTTTT. The full variable domain, with the rest looked up from reference TRBV2 and TRBJ2-2, is EPEVTQTPSHQVTQMGQEVILRCVPISNHLYFYWYRQILGQKVEFLVSFYNNEISEKSEIFDDQFSVERPDGSNFTLKIRSTKLEDSAMYFCASRVGVGRTTGELFFGEGSRLTVL.